The clone carrying this T cell receptor (beta chain) was recorded at least ten times. The antigen is unknown. The sample is drawn from a study of T-cell reconstitution after alpha-beta-depleted transplantation in children. The CDR3 has 14 residues. V was pared by 6 bases and J by 5 bases, with 8 bases of the junction left unmatched. Germline V gene lookup returns CDR1 DFQATT and CDR2 SNEGSKA (reference sequence). Study observations and caveats: The main origin of T-cell counts and diversity one year after transplant was newly produced T cells.

For TCRbeta, the library was prepared with unique molecular identifiers. Via MiXCR, TCRdb re-called the PCR reads, giving one row per CDR3 protein. The data contain 200,000 to 250,000 distinct CDR3 sequences, approximately 8.4% of them seen just once; the ten biggest clones take up approximately 34%. The specimen was PBMCs, mostly from graft donor cells, collected 360 days after TCRalphabeta/CD19-depleted stem cell transplant. This sequence was found in a male patient under 10 years old who had a stem cell transplant for acute myeloid leukemia, so the T cells may come from the graft donor. The V and J genes are TRBV20-1 and TRBJ2-2; 8 positions agree with TRBD1. The CDR3 loop reads CSARGPLGTGELFF. The CDR3 nucleotides are TGCAGTGCCAGGGGGCCCCTGGGTACCGGGGAGCTGTTTTTT.